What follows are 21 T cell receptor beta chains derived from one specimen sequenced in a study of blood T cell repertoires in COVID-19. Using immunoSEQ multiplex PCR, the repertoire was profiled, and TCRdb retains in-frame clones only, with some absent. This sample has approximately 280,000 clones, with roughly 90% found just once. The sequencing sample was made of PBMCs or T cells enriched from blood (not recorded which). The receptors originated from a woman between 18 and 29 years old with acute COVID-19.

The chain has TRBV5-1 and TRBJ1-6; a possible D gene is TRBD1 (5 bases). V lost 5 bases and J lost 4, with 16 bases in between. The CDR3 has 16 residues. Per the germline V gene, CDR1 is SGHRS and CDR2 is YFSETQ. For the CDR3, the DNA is TGCGCCAGCAGGTCCGCGGACACCTCATATAATTCACCCCTCCACTTT. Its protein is CASRSADTSYNSPLHF.

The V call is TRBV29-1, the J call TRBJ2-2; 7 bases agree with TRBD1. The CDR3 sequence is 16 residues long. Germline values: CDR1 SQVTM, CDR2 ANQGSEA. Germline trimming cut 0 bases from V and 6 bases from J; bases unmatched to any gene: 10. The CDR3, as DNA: TGCAGCGTTGAAGATGGGCGACAGGGTGGTCCCGGGGAGCTGTTTTTT. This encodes CSVEDGRQGGPGELFF.

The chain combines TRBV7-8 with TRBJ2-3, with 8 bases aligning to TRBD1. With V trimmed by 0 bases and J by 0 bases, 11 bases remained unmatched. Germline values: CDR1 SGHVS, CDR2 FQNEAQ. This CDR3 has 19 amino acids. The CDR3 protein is CASSLARWTRGPSTDTQYF. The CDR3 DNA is TGTGCCAGCAGCTTAGCGCGCTGGACCAGGGGGCCAAGCACAGATACGCAGTATTTT.

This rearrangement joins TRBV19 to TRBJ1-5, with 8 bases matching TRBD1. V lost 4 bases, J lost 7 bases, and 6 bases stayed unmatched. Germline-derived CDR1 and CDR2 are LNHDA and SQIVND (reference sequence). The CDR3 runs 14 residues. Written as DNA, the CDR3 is TGTGCCAGTAGTAATCAGGGGGCCGGGCAGCCCCAGCATTTT. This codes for CASSNQGAGQPQHF.

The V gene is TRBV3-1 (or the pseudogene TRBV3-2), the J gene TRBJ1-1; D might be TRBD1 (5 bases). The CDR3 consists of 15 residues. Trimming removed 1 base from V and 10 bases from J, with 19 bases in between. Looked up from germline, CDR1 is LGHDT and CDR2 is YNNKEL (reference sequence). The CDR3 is CASSQGGPGQGRAFF. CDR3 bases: TGTGCCAGCAGCCAAGGGGGCCCAGGGCAGGGTCGAGCTTTCTTT.

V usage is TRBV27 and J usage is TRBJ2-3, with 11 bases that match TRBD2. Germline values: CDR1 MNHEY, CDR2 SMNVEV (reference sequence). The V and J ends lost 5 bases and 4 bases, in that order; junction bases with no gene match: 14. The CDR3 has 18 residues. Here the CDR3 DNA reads TGTGCCAGCAGTCTCCGACCCATAGCGGGAGGGCCCGCAGATACGCAGTATTTT. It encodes CASSLRPIAGGPADTQYF.

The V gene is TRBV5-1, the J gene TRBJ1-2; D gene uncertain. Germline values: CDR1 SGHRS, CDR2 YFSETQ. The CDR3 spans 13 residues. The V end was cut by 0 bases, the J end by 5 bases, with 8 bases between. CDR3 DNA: TGCGCCAGCAGCTTGGCCGAGGGATATGGCTACACCTTC. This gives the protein CASSLAEGYGYTF.

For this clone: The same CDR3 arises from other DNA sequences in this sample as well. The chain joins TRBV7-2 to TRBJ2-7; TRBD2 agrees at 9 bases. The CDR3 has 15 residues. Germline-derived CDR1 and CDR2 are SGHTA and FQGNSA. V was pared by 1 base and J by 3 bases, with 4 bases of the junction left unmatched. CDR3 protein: CASSLGLADNYEQYF. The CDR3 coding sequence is TGTGCCAGCAGCTTAGGACTAGCGGATAACTACGAGCAGTACTTC. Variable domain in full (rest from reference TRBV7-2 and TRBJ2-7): GAGVSQSPSNKVTEKGKDVELRCDPISGHTALYWYRQSLGQGLEFLIYFQGNSAPDKSGLPSDRFSAERTGGSVSTLTIQRTQQEDSAVYLCASSLGLADNYEQYFGPGTRLTVT.

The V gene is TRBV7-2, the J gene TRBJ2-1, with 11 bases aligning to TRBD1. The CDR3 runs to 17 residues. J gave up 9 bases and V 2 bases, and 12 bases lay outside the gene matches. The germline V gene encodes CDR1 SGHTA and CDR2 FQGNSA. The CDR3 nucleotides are TGTGCCAGCAGCTTATGGAGGGGGACAGGGGGTCAGGGTGAGCAGTTCTTC. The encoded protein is CASSLWRGTGGQGEQFF.

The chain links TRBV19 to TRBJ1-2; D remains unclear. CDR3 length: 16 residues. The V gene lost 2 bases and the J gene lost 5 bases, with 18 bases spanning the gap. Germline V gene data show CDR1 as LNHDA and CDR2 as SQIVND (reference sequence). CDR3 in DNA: TGTGCCAGTAGTATACAGAGCTGGGGAGAACAGTATGGCTACACCTTC. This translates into CASSIQSWGEQYGYTF.

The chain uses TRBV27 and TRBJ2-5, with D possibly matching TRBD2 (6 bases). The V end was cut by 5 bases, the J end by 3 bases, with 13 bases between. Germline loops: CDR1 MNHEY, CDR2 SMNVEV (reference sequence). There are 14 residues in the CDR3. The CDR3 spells CASSPGLQKETQYF. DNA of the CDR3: TGTGCCAGCAGTCCGGGACTCCAGAAAGAGACCCAGTACTTC.

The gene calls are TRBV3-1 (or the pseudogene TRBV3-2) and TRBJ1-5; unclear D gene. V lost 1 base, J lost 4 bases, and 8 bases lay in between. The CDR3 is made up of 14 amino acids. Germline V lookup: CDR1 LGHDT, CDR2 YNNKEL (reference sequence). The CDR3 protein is CASSQVLANQPQHF. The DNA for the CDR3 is TGTGCCAGCAGCCAAGTCTTAGCTAATCAGCCCCAGCATTTT.

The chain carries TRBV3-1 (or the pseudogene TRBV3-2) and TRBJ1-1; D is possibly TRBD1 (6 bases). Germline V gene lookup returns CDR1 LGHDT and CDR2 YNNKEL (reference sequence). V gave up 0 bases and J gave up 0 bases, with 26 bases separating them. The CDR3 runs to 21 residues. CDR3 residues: CASSQDLGQKTFRGMNTEAFF. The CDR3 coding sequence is TGTGCCAGCAGCCAAGATCTCGGACAGAAGACCTTTAGGGGCATGAACACTGAAGCTTTCTTT.

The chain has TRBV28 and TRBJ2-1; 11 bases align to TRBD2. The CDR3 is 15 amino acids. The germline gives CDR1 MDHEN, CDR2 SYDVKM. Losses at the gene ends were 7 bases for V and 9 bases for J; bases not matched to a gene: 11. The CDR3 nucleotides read TGTGCCAGCATCCCCGGGTGGCTAGCGGGAGGTGAGCAGTTCTTC. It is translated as CASIPGWLAGGEQFF.

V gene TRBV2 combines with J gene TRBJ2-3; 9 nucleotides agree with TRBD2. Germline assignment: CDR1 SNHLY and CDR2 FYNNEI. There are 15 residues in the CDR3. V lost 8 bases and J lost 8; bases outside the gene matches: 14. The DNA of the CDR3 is TGTGCCAGCTCTAGGCGGGAGGGCCAGCAGGGTACGCAGTATTTT. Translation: CASSRREGQQGTQYF.

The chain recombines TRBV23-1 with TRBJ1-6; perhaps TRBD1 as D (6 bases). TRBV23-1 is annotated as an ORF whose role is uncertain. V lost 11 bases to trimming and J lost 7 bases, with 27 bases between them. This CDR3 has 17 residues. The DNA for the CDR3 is TGCGCCCCCAGCCGACTACAGGGAAACCATTTAAATTCACCCCTCCACTTT. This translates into CAPSRLQGNHLNSPLHF.

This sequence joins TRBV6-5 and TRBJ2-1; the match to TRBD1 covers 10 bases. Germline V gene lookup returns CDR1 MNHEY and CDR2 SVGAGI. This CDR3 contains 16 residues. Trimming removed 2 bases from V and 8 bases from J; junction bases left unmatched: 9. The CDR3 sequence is CASSYEGTGDWDEQFF. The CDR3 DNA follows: TGTGCCAGCAGTTACGAAGGGACAGGGGATTGGGATGAGCAGTTCTTC.

CDR3 DNA: TGCGCCAGCAGCACCCGTCCCGCAATTACAGGGGGGCTGGGTAATGAAAAACTGTTTTTT. Translated: CASSTRPAITGGLGNEKLFF. This rearrangement joins TRBV5-1 to TRBJ1-4; 8 bases fit TRBD1. Germline V lookup: CDR1 SGHRS, CDR2 YFSETQ. The CDR3 is 20 residues long. V trimming: 4 bases; J trimming: 4 bases; junction bases outside the gene matches: 21.

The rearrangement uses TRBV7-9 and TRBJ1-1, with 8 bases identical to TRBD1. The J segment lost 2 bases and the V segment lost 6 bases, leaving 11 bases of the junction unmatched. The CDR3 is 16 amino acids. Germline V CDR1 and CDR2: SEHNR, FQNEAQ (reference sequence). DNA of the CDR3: TGTGCCAGCAGGCCTACAGGGGGACGGAGAAACACTGAAGCTTTCTTT. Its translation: CASRPTGGRRNTEAFF.

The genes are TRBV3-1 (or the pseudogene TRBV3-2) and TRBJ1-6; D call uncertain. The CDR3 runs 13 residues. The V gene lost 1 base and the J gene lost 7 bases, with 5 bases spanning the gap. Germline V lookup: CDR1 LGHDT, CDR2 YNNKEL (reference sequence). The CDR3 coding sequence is TGTGCCAGCAGCCAAGGGCAGAATTCACCCCTCCACTTT. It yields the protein CASSQGQNSPLHF.

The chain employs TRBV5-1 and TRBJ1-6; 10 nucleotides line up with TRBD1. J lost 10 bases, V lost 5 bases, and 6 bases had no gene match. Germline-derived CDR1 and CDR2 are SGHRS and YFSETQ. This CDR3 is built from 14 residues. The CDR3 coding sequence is TGCGCCAGCAGACCCGGACAGGGGGACTCACCCCTCCACTTT. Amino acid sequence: CASRPGQGDSPLHF.